The clone carrying this T cell receptor beta chain has at least ten counts. This record comes from a study of T-cell memory formation after mild COVID-19. The CDR3 is made up of 15 amino acids. J gave up 3 bases and V 2 bases, and 2 bases lay outside the gene matches. CDR1 and CDR2 from the germline V gene are SGDLS and YYNGEE. TCRdb fed the 5' RACE reads into MiXCR, producing one record per CDR3 protein. The profile shows over 400,000 distinct CDR3 sequences, under 25% of them singletons. This clonotype was obtained from an adult woman who had mild COVID-19 (a few samples of this study predate the infection). Cell type and time point are not known. The genes are TRBV9 and TRBJ2-1, with TRBD2 matching 10 bases. Sequenced: PBMCs or a T cell subset sorted from them (not recorded which). The CDR3 DNA is TGTGCCAGCAGCGTTGGACTAGCGGACTACAATGAGCAGTTCTTC. This gives the protein CASSVGLADYNEQFF.